One T cell receptor (beta chain) is described in this entry. Its cognate antigen is unknown. The source of the sample is a study of cytomegalovirus exposure and HLA in healthy donors. Study information: In an early release, HLA-typed donors contributed some 88 million unique TCR sequences. Study conclusions and caveats: Immune exposure was documented only through CMV serostatus.

The CDR3 covers 13 residues. Germline lookup yields CDR1 MNHEY and CDR2 SVGAGI. The germline V and J ends were trimmed by 2 bases and 2 bases, with 4 bases remaining between them. In the PCR, 60 Vbeta and 13 Jbeta primers were used. Authors' analysis steps: In a later analysis, of tens of millions of unique beta chains, around 11 million appeared in at least two donors. Some clones are missing from TCRdb's copy, which holds only in-frame ones; the method was immunoSEQ multiplex PCR. V and J calls and clone size come straight from that table; D and trimming were deduced from the DNA. The table includes approximately 70,000 clones, just under 80% detected once.

The sample was PBMCs. This chain connects TRBV6-5 to TRBJ1-5; D is ambiguous. This receptor was taken from a man in his forties in good health and CMV-seronegative. The DNA for the CDR3 is TGTGCCAGCAGTTACGGCCGCAATCAGCCCCAGCATTTT. The encoded protein is CASSYGRNQPQHF.